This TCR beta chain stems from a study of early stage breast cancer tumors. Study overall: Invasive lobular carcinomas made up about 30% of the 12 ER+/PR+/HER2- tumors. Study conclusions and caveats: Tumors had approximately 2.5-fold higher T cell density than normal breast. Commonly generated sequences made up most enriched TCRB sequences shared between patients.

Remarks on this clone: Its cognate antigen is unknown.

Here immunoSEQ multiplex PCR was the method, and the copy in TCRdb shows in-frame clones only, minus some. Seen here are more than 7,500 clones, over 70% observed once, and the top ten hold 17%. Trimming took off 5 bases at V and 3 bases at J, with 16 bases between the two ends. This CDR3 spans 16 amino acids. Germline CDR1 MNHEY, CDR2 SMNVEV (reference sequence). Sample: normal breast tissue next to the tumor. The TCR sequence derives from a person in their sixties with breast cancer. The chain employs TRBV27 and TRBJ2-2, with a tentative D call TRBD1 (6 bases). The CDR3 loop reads CASSPWGPSYTGELFF. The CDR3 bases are TGTGCCAGCAGTCCCTGGGGGCCCAGCTACACCGGGGAGCTGTTTTTT.